This T cell receptor (beta chain) was documented in a study of molecular identifiers for immune sequencing clone quantification. Whole-study context: Replicate experiments divided RNA from around 20,000 or 100,000 naive CD8 cells into five parts and sequenced four. Whole-study results and caveats: Highly expanded clone sizes could be underestimated by identical TCR molecules that share a barcode. In naive cells, under 1% of molecules belonged to clones above 20 RNA copies, against over 97% in effector cells.

Germline trimming cut 7 bases from V and 5 bases from J; bases unmatched to any gene: 7. Germline V gives CDR1 MDHEN, CDR2 SYDVKM. CDR3 length equals 14 residues. Methods described previously were used for bulk TCR libraries, and listed TCR primers were applied. MiXCR was run by TCRdb on the PCR reads, yielding one entry per CDR3 protein. The repertoire holds under 800,000 distinct CDR3 sequences, with around 25% as singletons. This clonotype appeared many times. As yet, its antigen is unknown. This sequence originates from a human donor in good health. Some libraries in this study had Jurkat cell RNA spiked in. Sequences were obtained from naive CD8+ T cells from blood, with Jurkat cell RNA spiked in. The subset was: FACS-sorted CD8+CD4-CCR7+CD45RA+ naive T cells. The chain carries TRBV28 and TRBJ2-5; the match to TRBD1 covers 10 bases. CDR3 in amino acids: CASTPGTGAETQYF. The CDR3 DNA sequence: TGTGCCAGCACCCCAGGGACAGGGGCTGAGACCCAGTACTTC.